This TCR beta chain was recorded in a study of siplizumab effects on memory and regulatory T cells. As regards this clone: Its antigen is still unknown.

General study findings and limits: Memory cells that were CD4+ and unstimulated gave rise to alloreactive sequences, which siplizumab significantly reduced. Among mappable alloreactive CD4+ clones, the Treg-derived fraction averaged approximately 73% with siplizumab versus around 26% in controls. Among alloreactive clones, only a minor fraction mapped to unstimulated subsets.

Assays were performed on 9.7 x 10^4 or so TCR templates per sample. Method: immunoSEQ multiplex PCR; TCRdb's copy keeps in-frame clones and lacks some. The data show over 100,000 clones, around 92% seen once. Sequencing was done on a sample of Tregs sorted from blood. This TCR was sampled from a human donor in good health.

Here the CDR3 DNA reads TGTGCCAGCAGCCATCAGGAGACCACAGATACGCAGTATTTT. Amino acid sequence: CASSHQETTDTQYF. The chain couples TRBV4-2 to TRBJ2-3; D gene unclear. V was trimmed by 3 bases and J by 2 bases, leaving 9 bases between them. Germline loops: CDR1 LGHNA, CDR2 YNFKEQ. This CDR3 region has 14 residues.